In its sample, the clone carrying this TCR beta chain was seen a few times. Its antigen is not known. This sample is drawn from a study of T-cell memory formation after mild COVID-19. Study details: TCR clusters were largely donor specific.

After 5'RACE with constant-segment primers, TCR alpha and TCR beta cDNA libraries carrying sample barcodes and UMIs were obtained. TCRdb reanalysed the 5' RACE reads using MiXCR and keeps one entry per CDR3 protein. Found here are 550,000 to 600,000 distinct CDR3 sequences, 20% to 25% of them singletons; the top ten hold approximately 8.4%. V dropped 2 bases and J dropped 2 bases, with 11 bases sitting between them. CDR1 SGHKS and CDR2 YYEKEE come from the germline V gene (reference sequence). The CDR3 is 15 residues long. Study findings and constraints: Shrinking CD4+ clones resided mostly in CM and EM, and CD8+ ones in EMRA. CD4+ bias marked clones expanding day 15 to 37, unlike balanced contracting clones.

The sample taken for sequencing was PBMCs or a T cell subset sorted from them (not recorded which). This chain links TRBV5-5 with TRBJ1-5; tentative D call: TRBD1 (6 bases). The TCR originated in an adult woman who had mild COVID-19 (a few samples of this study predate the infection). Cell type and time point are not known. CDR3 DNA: TGTGCCAGCAGCTTTACAGGGTTCGGCAATCAGCCCCAGCATTTT. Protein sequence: CASSFTGFGNQPQHF.